The clone carrying this T cell receptor (beta chain) came up many times. The antigen remains unidentified. The CDR3 contains 15 residues. Looked up from germline, CDR1 is SGDLS and CDR2 is YYNGEE. The V and J ends lost 0 bases and 2 bases respectively, with 11 bases between them. The source of the sample is a study of CD8 T cells in ankylosing spondylitis. Whole-study results and caveats: Peripheral blood held disease-linked clones only at relatively low frequency, and these were CD8+. Earlier literature documents some of the motif variants in reactive arthritis synovial fluid and blood. According to the report, clones linked to the disease were significantly enriched in matched synovial fluid samples taken from ankylosing spondylitis patients.

Quantitative barcoded 5'-RACE was used to prepare TCR beta libraries. TCRdb re-called the 5' RACE reads through MiXCR, storing one row per CDR3 protein. This sample has approximately 24,000 distinct CDR3 sequences, with 2% to 3% found just once. The receptor's source is a female donor with ankylosing spondylitis or in good health (not recorded which). This rearrangement joins TRBV9 to TRBJ1-2, with D possibly being TRBD1 (5 bases). The sequencing input was blood, either unsorted or a sorted T cell fraction (not recorded which). CDR3 amino acids: CASSVGAGVNYGYTF. In nucleotides, the CDR3 is TGTGCCAGCAGCGTAGGGGCGGGGGTGAACTATGGCTACACCTTC.